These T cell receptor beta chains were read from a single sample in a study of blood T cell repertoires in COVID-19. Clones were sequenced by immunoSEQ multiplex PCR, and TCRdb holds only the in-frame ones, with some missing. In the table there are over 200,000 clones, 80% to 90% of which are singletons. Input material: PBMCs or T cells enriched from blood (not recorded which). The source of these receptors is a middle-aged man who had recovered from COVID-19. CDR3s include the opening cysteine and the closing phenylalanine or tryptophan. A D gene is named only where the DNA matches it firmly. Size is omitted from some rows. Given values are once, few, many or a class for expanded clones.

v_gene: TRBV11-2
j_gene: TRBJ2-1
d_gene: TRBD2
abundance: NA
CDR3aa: CASSYTGTSVNEQFF
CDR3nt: TGTGCCAGCAGCTATACCGGGACTAGCGTCAATGAGCAGTTCTTC

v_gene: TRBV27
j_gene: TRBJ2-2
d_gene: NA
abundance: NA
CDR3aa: CASSPAGGGGELFF
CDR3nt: TGTGCCAGCAGTCCCGCAGGAGGCGGCGGGGAGCTGTTTTTT

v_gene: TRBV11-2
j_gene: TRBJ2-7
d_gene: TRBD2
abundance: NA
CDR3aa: CASHPRGRRSYEQYF
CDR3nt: TGTGCCAGCCACCCGCGCGGGAGACGCTCCTACGAGCAGTACTTC

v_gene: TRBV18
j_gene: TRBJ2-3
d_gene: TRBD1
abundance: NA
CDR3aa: CASSPTGQGFYGTQYF
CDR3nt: TGTGCCAGCTCACCTACGGGACAGGGGTTCTACGGTACGCAGTATTTT

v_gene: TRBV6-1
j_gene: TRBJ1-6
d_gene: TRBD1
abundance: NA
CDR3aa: CASSEAKSGTGGAGNSPLHF
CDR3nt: TGTGCCAGCAGTGAAGCGAAATCCGGGACAGGGGGCGCTGGGAATTCACCCCTCCACTTT

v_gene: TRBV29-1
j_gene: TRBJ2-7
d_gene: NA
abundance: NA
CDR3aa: CSVEAGMVDEQYF
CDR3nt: TGCAGCGTTGAGGCAGGGATGGTTGACGAGCAGTACTTC

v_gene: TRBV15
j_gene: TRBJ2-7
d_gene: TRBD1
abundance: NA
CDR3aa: CATSSLGGGSYEQYF
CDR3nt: TGTGCCACCAGCAGCCTAGGGGGCGGCTCCTACGAGCAGTACTTC

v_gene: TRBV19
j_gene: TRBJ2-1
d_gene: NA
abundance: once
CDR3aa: CASSPQVLSYNEQFF
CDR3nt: TGTGCCAGTAGTCCGCAGGTCCTCTCCTACAATGAGCAGTTCTTC

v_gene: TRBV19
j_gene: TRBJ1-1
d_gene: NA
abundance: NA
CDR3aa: CASSILQGGDTEAFF
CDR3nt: TGTGCCAGTAGTATCCTCCAGGGTGGGGACACTGAAGCTTTCTTT

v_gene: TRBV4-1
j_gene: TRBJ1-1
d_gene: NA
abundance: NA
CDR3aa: CASSQDNWGSRNTEAFF
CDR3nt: TGCGCCAGCAGCCAAGATAATTGGGGCAGCAGGAACACTGAAGCTTTCTTT

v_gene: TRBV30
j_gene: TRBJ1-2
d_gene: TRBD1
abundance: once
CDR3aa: CAGGRGLYTGIFGYTF
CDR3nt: TGTGCCGGGGGAAGGGGGCTATATACGGGGATCTTCGGCTACACCTTC

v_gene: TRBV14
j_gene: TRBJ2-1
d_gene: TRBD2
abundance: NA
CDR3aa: CASSQGLAGGNEQFF
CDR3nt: TGTGCCAGCAGCCAAGGACTAGCGGGGGGCAATGAGCAGTTCTTC

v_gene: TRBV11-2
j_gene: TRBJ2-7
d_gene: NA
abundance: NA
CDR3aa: CASSPGSSYSYEQYF
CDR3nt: TGTGCCAGCAGCCCTGGCAGTTCTTACTCCTACGAGCAGTACTTC

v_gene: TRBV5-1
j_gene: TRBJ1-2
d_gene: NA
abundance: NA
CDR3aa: CASSSQAGSYYGYTF
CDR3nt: TGCGCCAGCAGCTCCCAAGCCGGGTCCTACTATGGCTACACCTTC

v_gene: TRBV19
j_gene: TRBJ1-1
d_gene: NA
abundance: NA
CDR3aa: CASSIARRGNTEAFF
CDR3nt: TGTGCCAGTAGTATAGCCCGGCGGGGAAACACTGAAGCTTTCTTT

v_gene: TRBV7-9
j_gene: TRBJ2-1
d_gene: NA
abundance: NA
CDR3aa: CASSFSGYNEQFF
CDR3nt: TGTGCCAGCAGCTTTTCAGGGTACAATGAGCAGTTCTTC

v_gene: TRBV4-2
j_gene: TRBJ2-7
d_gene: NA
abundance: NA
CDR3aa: CASSQGGRAAYEQYF
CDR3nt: TGTGCCAGCAGCCAAGGGGGCAGAGCCGCCTACGAGCAGTACTTC

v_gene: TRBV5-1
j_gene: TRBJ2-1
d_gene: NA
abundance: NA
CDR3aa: CASSLIPIGGEQFF
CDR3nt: TGCGCCAGCAGCTTGATTCCTATAGGAGGTGAGCAGTTCTTC

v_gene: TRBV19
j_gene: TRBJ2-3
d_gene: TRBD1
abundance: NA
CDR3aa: CASSPQGAIDTQYF
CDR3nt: TGTGCCAGTAGCCCACAGGGGGCGATAGATACGCAGTATTTT

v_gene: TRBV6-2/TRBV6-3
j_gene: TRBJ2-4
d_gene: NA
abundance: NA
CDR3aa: CASSTSSIGQQNIQYF
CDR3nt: TGTGCCAGCAGCACTTCATCGATCGGACAGCAAAACATTCAGTACTTC

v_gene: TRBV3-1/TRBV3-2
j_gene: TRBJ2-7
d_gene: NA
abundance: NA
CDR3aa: CASSQVYGSHSLGEQYF
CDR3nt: TGTGCCAGCAGCCAAGTCTATGGTAGCCACTCATTAGGCGAGCAGTACTTC

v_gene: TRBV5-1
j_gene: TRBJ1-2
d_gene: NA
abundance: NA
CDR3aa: CASRLTDNYGYTF
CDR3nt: TGCGCCAGCAGATTGACAGACAACTATGGCTACACCTTC

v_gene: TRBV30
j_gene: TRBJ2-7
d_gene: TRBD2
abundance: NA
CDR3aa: CAWSGGLAGYYEQYF
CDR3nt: TGTGCCTGGAGTGGGGGACTAGCGGGATATTACGAGCAGTACTTC

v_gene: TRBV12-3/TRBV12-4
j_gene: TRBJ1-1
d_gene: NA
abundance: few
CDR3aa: CASSSGFEAFF
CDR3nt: TGTGCCAGCAGTTCCGGGTTTGAAGCTTTCTTT

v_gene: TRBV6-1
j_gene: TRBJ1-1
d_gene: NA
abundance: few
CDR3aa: CASSERVNTEAFF
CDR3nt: TGTGCCAGCAGTGAACGTGTGAACACTGAAGCTTTCTTT

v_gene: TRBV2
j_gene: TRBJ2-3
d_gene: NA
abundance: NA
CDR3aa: CASRYSPKSDTQYF
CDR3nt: TGTGCCAGCAGGTATAGCCCAAAGTCAGATACGCAGTATTTT

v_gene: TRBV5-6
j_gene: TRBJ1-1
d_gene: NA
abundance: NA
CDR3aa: CASSFGRGFTTEAFF
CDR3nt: TGTGCCAGCAGCTTCGGTAGGGGCTTTACCACTGAAGCTTTCTTT

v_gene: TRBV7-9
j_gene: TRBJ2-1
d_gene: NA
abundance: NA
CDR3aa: CASSSTLSSPGDNEQFF
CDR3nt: TGTGCCAGCAGCTCCACTTTGAGTTCGCCAGGGGATAATGAGCAGTTCTTC

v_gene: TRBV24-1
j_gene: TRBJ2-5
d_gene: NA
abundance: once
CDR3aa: CATSDFLGQGVGETQYF
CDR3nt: TGTGCCACCAGTGATTTTCTAGGGCAGGGTGTGGGGGAGACCCAGTACTTC

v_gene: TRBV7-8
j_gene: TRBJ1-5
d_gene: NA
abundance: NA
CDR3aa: CASSLQGNQPQHF
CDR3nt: TGTGCCAGCAGCTTACAGGGAAATCAGCCCCAGCATTTT

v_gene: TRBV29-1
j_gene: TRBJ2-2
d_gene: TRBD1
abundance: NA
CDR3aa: CSTPGQSNTGELFF
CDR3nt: TGCAGTACCCCGGGACAGTCGAACACCGGGGAGCTGTTTTTT

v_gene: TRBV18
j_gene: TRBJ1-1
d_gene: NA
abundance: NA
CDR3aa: CASSPPRQSTEAFF
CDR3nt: TGTGCCAGCTCACCACCGAGGCAATCCACTGAAGCTTTCTTT

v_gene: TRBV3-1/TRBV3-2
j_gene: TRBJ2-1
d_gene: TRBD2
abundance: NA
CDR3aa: CASSQPSGYNEQFF
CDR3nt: TGTGCCAGCAGCCAGCCTAGCGGATACAATGAGCAGTTCTTC

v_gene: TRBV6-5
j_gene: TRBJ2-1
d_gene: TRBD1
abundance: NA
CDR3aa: CASSSRQGAVYNEQFF
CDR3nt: TGTGCCAGCAGTTCTAGACAGGGGGCTGTGTACAATGAGCAGTTCTTC

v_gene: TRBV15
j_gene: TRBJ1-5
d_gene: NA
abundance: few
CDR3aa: CATSRGESSNQPQHF
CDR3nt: TGTGCCACCAGCAGAGGAGAGAGTAGCAATCAGCCCCAGCATTTT

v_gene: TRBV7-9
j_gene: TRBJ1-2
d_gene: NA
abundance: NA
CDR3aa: CASSLETAPGGYTF
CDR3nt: TGTGCCAGCAGCTTAGAAACAGCCCCGGGAGGCTACACCTTC

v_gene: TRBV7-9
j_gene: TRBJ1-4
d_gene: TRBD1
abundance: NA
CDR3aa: CASSLAVRGSNEKLFF
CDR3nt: TGTGCCAGCAGCTTGGCCGTCAGGGGGTCTAATGAAAAACTGTTTTTT

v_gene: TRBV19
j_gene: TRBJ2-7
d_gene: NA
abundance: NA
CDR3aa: CASSPRRGSSYEQYF
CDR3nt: TGTGCCAGTAGTCCTCGACGGGGGAGCTCCTACGAGCAGTACTTC

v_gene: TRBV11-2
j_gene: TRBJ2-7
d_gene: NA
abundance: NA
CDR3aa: CASSQGGAEQYF
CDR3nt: TGTGCCAGCAGCCAGGGGGGTGCCGAGCAGTACTTC

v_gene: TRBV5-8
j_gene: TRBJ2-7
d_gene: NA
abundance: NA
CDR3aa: CASSLFGPDRSSYEQYF
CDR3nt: TGTGCCAGCAGCCTCTTCGGACCCGACAGGAGCTCCTACGAGCAGTACTTC

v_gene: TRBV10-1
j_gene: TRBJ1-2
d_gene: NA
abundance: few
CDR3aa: CASSESTGGGYTF
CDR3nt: TGCGCCAGCAGTGAGTCGACAGGCGGGGGCTACACCTTC

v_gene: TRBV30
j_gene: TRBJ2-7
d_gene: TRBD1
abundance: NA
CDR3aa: CAWSVRDRLSYEQYF
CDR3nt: TGTGCCTGGAGTGTACGGGACAGGCTCTCCTACGAGCAGTACTTC

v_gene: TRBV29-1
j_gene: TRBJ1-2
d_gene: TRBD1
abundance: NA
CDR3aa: CSVGTGPGYTF
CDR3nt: TGCAGCGTTGGGACAGGACCTGGCTACACCTTC

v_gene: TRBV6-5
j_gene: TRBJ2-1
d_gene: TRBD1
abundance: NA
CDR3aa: CASSYSPGQGKNEQFF
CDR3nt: TGTGCCAGCAGTTATTCTCCGGGACAGGGAAAAAATGAGCAGTTCTTC